This T cell receptor beta chain was recorded in a study of regulatory T cells in long-lasting Graves disease. As regards this clonotype: Antigen specificity is unknown.

Study outcomes and limitations: Accuracy may have suffered from the small sample size. Analyses excluded thyroid tissue, covering peripheral blood alone.

V dropped 6 bases and J dropped 12; count of bases not matched to a gene: 13. This CDR3 region has 15 residues. Time point reported: persistent/refractory GD, antithyroid drugs over 5 years with positive TRAb. From PBMCs, RNA was extracted and then used to make the TCR library. Arm-PCR of CDR3 regions and iRepertoire HTBI primers were used to build TCR beta libraries. TCRdb recomputed calls from the multiplex PCR reads with MiXCR, one row per CDR3 protein. This table holds 350,000 to 450,000 distinct CDR3 sequences, 20% to 25% found once. This receptor was identified in a woman in her forties with Graves disease. The specimen comprised peripheral blood mononuclear cells (PBMCs), sampled when the disease was refractory, from a patient treated with antithyroid drugs. V usage is TRBV12-3 or TRBV12-4 and J usage is TRBJ2-1; 11 bases are a match to TRBD2. The CDR3 region is CASRKIGGLAVSQFF. The CDR3 nucleotides read TGTGCCAGCAGAAAGATAGGGGGACTAGCGGTATCGCAGTTCTTC.